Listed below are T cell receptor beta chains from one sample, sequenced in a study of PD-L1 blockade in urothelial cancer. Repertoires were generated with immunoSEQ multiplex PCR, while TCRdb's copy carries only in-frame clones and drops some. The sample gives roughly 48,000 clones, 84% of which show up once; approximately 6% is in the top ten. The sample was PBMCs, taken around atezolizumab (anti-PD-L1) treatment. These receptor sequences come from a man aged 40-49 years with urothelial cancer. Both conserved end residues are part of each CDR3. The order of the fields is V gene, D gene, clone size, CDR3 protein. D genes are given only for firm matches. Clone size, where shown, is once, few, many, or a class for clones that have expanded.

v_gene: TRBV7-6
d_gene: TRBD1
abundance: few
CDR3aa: CASSLTDRVTDTQYF

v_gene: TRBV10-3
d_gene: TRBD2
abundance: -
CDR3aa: CASMPSGGGETQYF

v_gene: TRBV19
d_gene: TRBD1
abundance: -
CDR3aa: CASSSPGGAGYGYTF

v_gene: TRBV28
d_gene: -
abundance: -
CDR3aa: CASSLVGSITYNEQFF

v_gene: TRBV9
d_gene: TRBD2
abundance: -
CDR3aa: CASSQLAGGLNEQFF

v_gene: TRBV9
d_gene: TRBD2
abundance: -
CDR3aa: CASSVEPSGRTDTQYF

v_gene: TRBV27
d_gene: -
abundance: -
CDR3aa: CASRQRPLDQPQHF

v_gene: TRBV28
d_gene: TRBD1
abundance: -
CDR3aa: CASSRAGTGNQPQHF

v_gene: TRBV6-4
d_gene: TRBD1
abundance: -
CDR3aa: CASSRSYGQGYEQYF

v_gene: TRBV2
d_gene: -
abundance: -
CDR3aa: CASRGQPYGYTF

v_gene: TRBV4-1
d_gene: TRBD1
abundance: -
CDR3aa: CASSRNLGQVSSYNEQFF

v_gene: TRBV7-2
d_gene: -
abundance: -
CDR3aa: CASSLSNTIYF

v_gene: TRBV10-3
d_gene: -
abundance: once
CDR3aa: CVISKGGGSLDTQYF

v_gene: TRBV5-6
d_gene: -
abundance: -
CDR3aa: CASSTDNEQFF

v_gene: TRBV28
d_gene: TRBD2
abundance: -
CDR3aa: CASSTASGKNIQYF

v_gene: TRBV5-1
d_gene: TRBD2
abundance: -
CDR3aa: CATRLAESYNEQFF

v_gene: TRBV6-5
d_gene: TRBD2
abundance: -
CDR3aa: CASILLAGGHNEQFF

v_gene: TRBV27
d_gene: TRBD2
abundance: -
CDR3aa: CASARPSGRASSYNEQFF

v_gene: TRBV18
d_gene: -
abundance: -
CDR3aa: CASSPQGKGIEAFF

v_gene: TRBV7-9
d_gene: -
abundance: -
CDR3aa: CASSLGETVLKAFF

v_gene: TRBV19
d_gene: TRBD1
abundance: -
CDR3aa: CASSIAVGTGVDEQYF

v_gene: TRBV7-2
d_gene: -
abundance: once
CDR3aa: CASSLGLTGRETQYF

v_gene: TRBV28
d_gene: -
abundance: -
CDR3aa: CASRDSVTDTQYF

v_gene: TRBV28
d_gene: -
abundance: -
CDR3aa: CASKMGGSDGNTIYF

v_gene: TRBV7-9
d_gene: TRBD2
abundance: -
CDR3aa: CASSQGGYEQYF

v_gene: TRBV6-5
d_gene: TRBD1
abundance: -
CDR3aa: CASRDRGTYNEQFF

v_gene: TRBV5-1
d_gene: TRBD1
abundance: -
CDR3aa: CASTAPTGVYEQYF